Listed below are T cell receptor beta chains from one sample, sequenced in a study of T-cell reconstitution after alpha-beta-depleted transplantation in children. TCRdb ran MiXCR on the PCR reads and lists one entry per CDR3 protein. The table shows around 450,000 distinct CDR3 sequences, with 43% occurring only once. The source was PBMCs, collected before TCRalphabeta/CD19-depleted stem cell transplant. The source is a girl aged 2-10 years with aplastic anemia, due to receive a stem cell transplant. CDR3s include the opening cysteine and the closing phenylalanine or tryptophan. The D gene is left open where the match is weak. Size values are once, few and many counts, or a class for expanded clones, and some rows have none.

TRBJ2-7,NA,many,TRBV4-3,CASSQDTGSSSYEQYF,TGCGCCAGCAGCCAAGATACGGGGAGTTCCTCCTACGAGCAGTACTTC
TRBJ2-3,TRBD2,NA,TRBV20-1,CSAPRGGLSTDTQYF,TGCAGTGCGCCGCGGGGGGGCCTGAGCACAGATACGCAGTATTTT
TRBJ2-1,NA,few,TRBV9,CASSVGQVAYNEQFF,TGTGCCAGCAGCGTAGGTCAGGTGGCGTACAATGAGCAGTTCTTC
TRBJ1-2,NA,many,TRBV6-5,CASSYGRAYGYTF,TGTGCCAGCAGTTACGGCAGGGCCTATGGCTACACCTTC
TRBJ1-2,NA,NA,TRBV9,CASSPDRVGAFSGYTF,TGTGCCAGCAGCCCGGACCGGGTCGGGGCTTTCTCTGGCTACACCTTC
TRBJ1-2,TRBD1,many,TRBV6-5,CASSPQGEDGYTF,TGTGCCAGCAGTCCCCAGGGGGAGGATGGCTACACCTTC
TRBJ1-2,NA,many,TRBV21-1,CASSKGISRDRAYGYTF,TGTGCCAGCAGCAAAGGGATAAGCCGGGACAGGGCCTATGGCTACACCTTC
TRBJ2-1,TRBD2,few,TRBV12-3/TRBV12-4,CASRGAGVRNNEQFF,TGTGCCAGCAGGGGAGCGGGAGTGAGAAACAATGAGCAGTTCTTC
TRBJ2-1,NA,many,TRBV30,CAWSVLPGNNEQFF,TGTGCCTGGAGTGTACTCCCGGGAAACAATGAGCAGTTCTTC
TRBJ2-5,NA,many,TRBV27,CASSLIGGGETQYF,TGTGCCAGCAGTTTGATCGGGGGCGGAGAGACCCAGTACTTC
TRBJ2-1,TRBD2,NA,TRBV20-1,CSVPTSGYNEQFF,TGCAGTGTCCCGACTAGCGGATACAATGAGCAGTTCTTC
TRBJ2-3,TRBD2,NA,TRBV14,CASSQDRGLAGDSRTDTQYF,TGTGCCAGCAGCCAAGATCGGGGACTAGCGGGAGATTCGCGCACAGATACGCAGTATTTT
TRBJ1-5,TRBD1,NA,TRBV7-2,CASSLGGQGSSLQPQHF,TGTGCCAGCAGCTTAGGGGGACAGGGATCCTCCCTTCAGCCCCAGCATTTT
TRBJ2-1,NA,few,TRBV12-5,CASGLSRYNEQFF,TGTGCTAGTGGTTTATCCCGGTACAATGAGCAGTTCTTC
TRBJ1-1,NA,NA,TRBV29-1,CSVEEHSTEAFF,TGCAGCGTTGAAGAGCATTCCACTGAAGCTTTCTTT
TRBJ2-5,NA,once,TRBV7-2,CASSPGLGAETQYF,TGTGCCAGCAGCCCAGGACTCGGTGCGGAGACCCAGTACTTC
TRBJ1-1,NA,NA,TRBV6-5,CASSYPGNTEAFF,TGTGCCAGCAGTTACCCGGGGAACACTGAAGCTTTCTTT
TRBJ2-1,TRBD1,many,TRBV7-9,CASSSDREDEQFF,TGTGCCAGCAGTTCGGACAGGGAAGATGAGCAGTTCTTC
TRBJ2-5,TRBD1,many,TRBV18,CASSPPDRVDQETQYF,TGTGCCAGCTCACCACCAGACAGGGTGGATCAAGAGACCCAGTACTTC
TRBJ1-1,TRBD1,once,TRBV20-1,CSARDGDRSLNTEAFF,TGCAGTGCTAGAGATGGGGACAGGTCCCTGAACACTGAAGCTTTCTTT
TRBJ2-5,TRBD2,NA,TRBV7-2,CASSLTSGAKETQYF,TGTGCCAGCAGCCTCACTAGCGGGGCAAAAGAGACCCAGTACTTC
TRBJ2-7,TRBD1,few,TRBV7-2,CASSVGQPPLYEQYF,TGTGCCAGCAGCGTGGGACAGCCACCTCTCTACGAGCAGTACTTC
TRBJ2-5,NA,NA,TRBV6-1,CASSLLTRETQYF,TGTGCCAGCAGTCTTCTGACTAGAGAGACCCAGTACTTC
TRBJ2-3,NA,NA,TRBV20-1,CSARIGTLKNTQYF,TGCAGTGCTAGAATTGGGACCCTCAAAAATACGCAGTATTTT
TRBJ1-1,NA,NA,TRBV29-1,CSVVRRGEAFF,TGCAGCGTCGTAAGAAGGGGGGAAGCTTTCTTT
TRBJ1-5,TRBD1,many,TRBV20-1,CSARTGYEYQPQHF,TGCAGTGCCCGGACAGGGTACGAATATCAGCCCCAGCATTTT
TRBJ2-5,NA,few,TRBV21-1,CASSRKKGRGKGETQYF,TGTGCCAGCAGCAGAAAAAAGGGACGGGGTAAGGGGGAGACCCAGTACTTC
TRBJ2-7,NA,few,TRBV29-1,CSVRTGDSYEQYF,TGCAGCGTGAGGACGGGAGATTCCTACGAGCAGTACTTC
TRBJ2-7,NA,NA,TRBV29-1,CSVTGLTYEQYF,TGCAGCGTTACGGGGTTGACCTACGAGCAGTACTTC
TRBJ1-5,NA,NA,TRBV12-3/TRBV12-4,CASSLDTGKVSNQPQHF,TGTGCCAGCAGTTTAGATACGGGGAAGGTAAGCAATCAGCCCCAGCATTTT
TRBJ2-1,NA,NA,TRBV28,CASSLRTEQFF,TGTGCCAGCAGTCTCCGGACAGAGCAGTTCTTC
TRBJ1-5,NA,NA,TRBV2,CASSDEGPLGNQPQHF,TGTGCCAGCAGTGATGAGGGCCCGCTCGGCAATCAGCCCCAGCATTTT
TRBJ2-2,TRBD1,many,TRBV24-1,CATSDSSTGISNTGELFF,TGTGCCACCAGTGATTCATCGACAGGGATTTCGAACACCGGGGAGCTGTTTTTT
TRBJ1-2,TRBD1,NA,TRBV3-1,CASSEPDRFYGYTF,TGTGCCAGCAGCGAGCCGGACAGGTTTTACGGCTACACCTTC
TRBJ2-7,TRBD1,NA,TRBV6-5,CASSYGRGLSYEQYF,TGTGCCAGCAGTTACGGCAGGGGGCTCTCCTACGAGCAGTACTTC
TRBJ2-1,NA,few,TRBV24-1,CATSENNEQFF,TGTGCCACCAGTGAGAATAATGAGCAGTTCTTC
TRBJ1-5,NA,few,TRBV7-9,CASSSPASNQPQHF,TGTGCCAGCAGCTCACCGGCGTCGAATCAGCCCCAGCATTTT
TRBJ2-3,NA,once,TRBV6-5,CASSYSGRRADTQYF,TGTGCCAGCAGTTACTCGGGCCGGCGGGCAGATACGCAGTATTTT
TRBJ2-7,NA,NA,TRBV7-9,CASTLTTADPYEQYF,TGTGCCAGCACCCTGACTACGGCTGACCCCTACGAGCAGTACTTC
TRBJ2-5,NA,NA,TRBV29-1,CSVTEGQETQYF,TGCAGCGTGACAGAAGGCCAAGAGACCCAGTACTTC
TRBJ2-5,TRBD2,NA,TRBV20-1,CSARGGGIAGEETQYF,TGCAGTGCTAGGGGTGGAGGGATAGCGGGAGAAGAGACCCAGTACTTC
TRBJ1-4,NA,NA,TRBV5-5,CASSLWVEKLFF,TGTGCCAGCAGTCTGTGGGTAGAAAAACTGTTTTTT
TRBJ2-4,NA,many,TRBV5-1,CASRSTTNVNIQYF,TGCGCCAGCCGGTCTACGACTAACGTTAACATTCAGTACTTC
TRBJ2-5,TRBD2,NA,TRBV14,CASSQITSGTVTQYF,TGTGCCAGCAGCCAAATAACTAGCGGGACGGTGACCCAGTACTTC
TRBJ2-7,TRBD2,many,TRBV10-3,CAISDPGLSYEQYF,TGTGCCATCAGTGACCCGGGACTAAGCTACGAGCAGTACTTC
TRBJ2-3,TRBD2,NA,TRBV12-3/TRBV12-4,CASSALAGTTDTQYF,TGTGCCAGCAGTGCACTAGCGGGAACCACAGATACGCAGTATTTT
TRBJ1-1,TRBD1,NA,TRBV13,CASSQLLTGTGSIWWSDTEAFF,TGTGCCAGCAGCCAACTACTAACCGGGACAGGGTCGATTTGGTGGTCAGACACTGAAGCTTTCTTT
TRBJ2-7,NA,few,TRBV5-5,CASSSWGGQSYEQYF,TGTGCCAGCAGCAGCTGGGGGGGCCAATCCTACGAGCAGTACTTC
TRBJ2-5,NA,NA,TRBV18,CASSPLGRVQETQYF,TGTGCCAGCTCACCCCTCGGTCGGGTACAAGAGACCCAGTACTTC
TRBJ2-2,TRBD2,few,TRBV24-1,CATSDSGTSNTGELFF,TGTGCCACCAGTGATTCAGGGACTAGCAACACCGGGGAGCTGTTTTTT
TRBJ2-2,NA,NA,TRBV19,CASSNRPGTSNTGELFF,TGTGCCAGTAGTAACCGCCCAGGAACCTCGAACACCGGGGAGCTGTTTTTT